What follows are 21 T cell receptor beta chains derived from one specimen sequenced in a study of cytotoxic CD8 clonotypes in ibrutinib-treated CLL. Repertoires were generated with immunoSEQ multiplex PCR, while TCRdb's copy carries only in-frame clones and drops some. The sample contains 50,000 or so clones, over 65% of which appear only once. The sequences come from PBMCs, collected after 24 months of ibrutinib treatment. The receptors come from a human donor with chronic lymphocytic leukemia.

V is TRBV7-2 and J is TRBJ2-1, with TRBD2 matching over 10 bases. The junction had 10 bases not matched to a gene; V was cut back by 5 bases and J by 9 bases. This CDR3 has 15 amino acids. CDR1 and CDR2 (germline): SGHTA, FQGNSA. In nucleotides, the CDR3 is TGTGCCAGCAGCCTAAGCGGGAGGGCCCTTGGTGAGCAGTTCTTC. Its translation is CASSLSGRALGEQFF. Full variable domain (remainder filled in from reference TRBV7-2 and TRBJ2-1): GAGVSQSPSNKVTEKGKDVELRCDPISGHTALYWYRQSLGQGLEFLIYFQGNSAPDKSGLPSDRFSAERTGGSVSTLTIQRTQQEDSAVYLCASSLSGRALGEQFFGPGTRLTVL.

The V and J genes are TRBV19 and TRBJ2-1, with 9 bases that match TRBD2. Per germline, CDR1 LNHDA and CDR2 SQIVND (reference sequence). After removal of 6 bases from V and 4 bases from J, the junction contained 7 bases not matched to a gene. The CDR3 runs to 15 residues. The DNA for the CDR3 is TGTGCCAGTAGCTTCCAAGCGGGAGGATACAATGAGCAGTTCTTC. Translation: CASSFQAGGYNEQFF.

The chain carries TRBV15 and TRBJ2-1, with 9 positions matching TRBD2. There are 15 residues in the CDR3. The germline V gene encodes CDR1 LNHNV and CDR2 YYDKDF (reference sequence). Germline trimming cut 1 base from V and 3 bases from J; bases unmatched to any gene: 1. CDR3 nucleotide sequence: TGTGCCACCAGCAGAGGGACTAGCGACTACAATGAGCAGTTCTTC. As protein: CATSRGTSDYNEQFF.

This sequence joins TRBV4-2 and TRBJ1-1; D gene unclear. There are 13 residues in the CDR3. The germline V gene encodes CDR1 LGHNA and CDR2 YNFKEQ. Trimming pared 5 bases from V and 1 base from J, leaving 8 bases between. The CDR3 region has the DNA TGTGCCAGCAGCTTGTCGGGGAACACTGAAGCTTTCTTT. This translates into CASSLSGNTEAFF.

The rearrangement links TRBV6-1 to TRBJ1-1; D perhaps matches TRBD1 (6 bases). Germline CDR1 reads MNHNS; CDR2 reads SASEGT. The CDR3 is made up of 15 amino acids. V was shortened by 4 bases and J by 0 bases, with 12 bases between the two germline ends. The CDR3 DNA reads as TGTGCCAGCAGTGGACAGGCGAATATGAACACTGAAGCTTTCTTT. This codes for CASSGQANMNTEAFF.

V usage is TRBV27 and J usage is TRBJ2-7; no clear D gene. The CDR3 runs 15 residues. In germline, CDR1 is MNHEY, CDR2 SMNVEV (reference sequence). V lost 6 bases to trimming and J lost 2 bases, with 17 bases between them. CDR3 coding DNA: TGTGCCAGCAGACAGAAATTTGGGGAAACCTACGAGCAGTACTTC. Encoded protein: CASRQKFGETYEQYF.

This chain uses TRBV29-1 with TRBJ2-6; no clear D gene. The CDR3 covers 15 residues. Trimming removed 1 base from V and 4 bases from J, with 11 bases in between. The germline gives CDR1 SQVTM, CDR2 ANQGSEA. The CDR3 DNA reads TGCAGCGTTGAAGTCCCCTTTCGGGGGGCCAACGTCCTGACTTTC. Amino acids: CSVEVPFRGANVLTF.

The chain carries TRBV7-3 and TRBJ2-5; a possible D gene is TRBD1 (6 bases). Germline V gives CDR1 SGHTA, CDR2 FQGTGA. V was clipped by 4 bases and J by 1 base, with 13 bases between them. The CDR3 runs to 15 residues. The CDR3 reads CASSWGLGVQETQYF. The CDR3 nucleotides are TGTGCCAGCAGCTGGGGGCTGGGGGTCCAAGAGACCCAGTACTTC.

A note on this clone: Other DNA sequences in the same sample also yield this CDR3. The chain recombines TRBV29-1 with TRBJ1-5, with 7 bases lining up with TRBD1. Germline CDR1 reads SQVTM; CDR2 reads ANQGSEA. V dropped 6 bases and J dropped 0; count of bases not matched to a gene: 5. This CDR3 has 14 residues. CDR3 region: CSVSTGSSNQPQHF. The CDR3 DNA sequence: TGCAGCGTCTCGACAGGGAGTAGCAATCAGCCCCAGCATTTT.

This sequence joins TRBV5-5 and TRBJ1-1; D is uncertain. V was shortened by 0 bases and J by 11 bases, with 17 bases between the two germline ends. Germline lookup yields CDR1 SGHKS and CDR2 YYEKEE (reference sequence). This CDR3 has 14 amino acids. The CDR3 spells CASSLVPQALEAFF. In nucleotides, the CDR3 is TGTGCCAGCAGCTTGGTTCCCCAAGCCTTGGAGGCTTTCTTT.

The V call is TRBV27, the J call TRBJ2-1; 7 bases are shared with TRBD2. Germline V lookup: CDR1 MNHEY, CDR2 SMNVEV (reference sequence). V shed 2 bases, J shed 5 bases, and the junction held 6 bases outside the gene matches. This CDR3 comprises 15 residues. The CDR3 bases are TGTGCCAGCAGTTTAATCCAGCGGGGCCACAATGAGCAGTTCTTC. It is translated as CASSLIQRGHNEQFF.

V and J are TRBV19 and TRBJ2-3; 10 positions match TRBD1. V lost 11 bases to trimming and J lost 0 bases; unmatched junction nucleotides: 11. The germline gives CDR1 LNHDA, CDR2 SQIVND (reference sequence). The CDR3 contains 16 residues. The CDR3 DNA reads TGTGCCTCTAGGGACAGGGGAGGGGAGAGCACAGATACGCAGTATTTT. Its translation: CASRDRGGESTDTQYF. The whole variable domain, filled in from reference TRBV19 and TRBJ2-3, reads DGGITQSPKYLFRKEGQNVTLSCEQNLNHDAMYWYRQDPGQGLRLIYYSQIVNDFQKGDIAEGYSVSREKKESFPLTVTSAQKNPTAFYLCASRDRGGESTDTQYFGPGTRLTVL.

V and J are TRBV7-3 and TRBJ2-2; 9 nucleotides match TRBD1. The junction had 10 bases not matched to a gene; V was cut back by 0 bases and J by 8 bases. From germline, CDR1 is SGHTA and CDR2 FQGTGA. This CDR3 has 17 residues. As DNA, the CDR3 is TGTGCCAGCAGCTTAACCGTCGGGACAGGGCTCGGAGGGGAGCTGTTTTTT. It codes for CASSLTVGTGLGGELFF.

The J gene is TRBJ2-7, the V gene TRBV5-1; D gene uncertain. The germline gives CDR1 SGHRS, CDR2 YFSETQ. CDR3 length equals 14 residues. Trimming removed 0 bases from V and 5 bases from J, with 12 bases in between. The DNA for the CDR3 is TGCGCCAGCAGCTTGGGCCCCCCCACCGACGAGCAGTACTTC. Its protein product is CASSLGPPTDEQYF.

This clone was picked up one time. The chain uses TRBV6-6 and TRBJ1-1; D unresolved. There are 13 residues in the CDR3. Trimming took off 2 bases at V and 0 bases at J, with 4 bases between the two ends. In germline, CDR1 is MNHNY, CDR2 SVGAGI (reference sequence). The CDR3 reads CASSYEVNTEAFF. The CDR3, as DNA: TGTGCCAGCAGTTACGAGGTGAACACTGAAGCTTTCTTT.

The gene calls are TRBV6-5 and TRBJ2-1, with 9 positions matching TRBD2. Germline CDR1 and CDR2: MNHEY and SVGAGI. The V segment lost 7 bases and the J segment 8 bases; nucleotides outside the gene matches: 6. The CDR3 loop spans 13 amino acids. Here the CDR3 DNA reads TGTGCCAGCACTAAAGGGACTAGCTATGAGCAGTTCTTC. It codes for CASTKGTSYEQFF.

The J gene is TRBJ2-2, the V gene TRBV7-9; D might be TRBD2 (6 bases). With 6 bases removed from V and 2 bases from J, the gap between germline ends came to 10 bases. The CDR3 extends over 14 amino acids. Germline values: CDR1 SEHNR, CDR2 FQNEAQ (reference sequence). This CDR3 is CASRRDPNTGELFF. CDR3 nucleotide sequence: TGTGCCAGCAGGCGGGACCCCAACACCGGGGAGCTGTTTTTT. The whole variable domain, filled in from reference TRBV7-9 and TRBJ2-2, reads DTGVSQNPRHKITKRGQNVTFRCDPISEHNRLYWYRQTLGQGPEFLTYFQNEAQLEKSRLLSDRFSAERPKGSFSTLEIQRTEQGDSAMYLCASRRDPNTGELFFGEGSRLTVL.

V is TRBV12-1 and J is TRBJ2-7. TRBV12-1 is a known pseudogene. This CDR3 has 12 residues. The CDR3 is CASSSGAIEQYF. The CDR3 bases are TGTGCCAGCAGCTCCGGGGCTATCGAGCAGTACTTC.

V is TRBV7-7 and J is TRBJ2-2, with 9 bases identical to TRBD2. Germline loops: CDR1 SSHAT, CDR2 FNYEAQ (reference sequence). This CDR3 region has 14 residues. V lost 6 bases, J lost 4 bases, and 3 bases stayed unmatched. CDR3 in amino acids: CASRREGVTGELFF. In DNA, the CDR3 is TGTGCCAGCAGGCGGGAGGGGGTCACCGGGGAGCTGTTTTTT.

The chain employs TRBV5-1 and TRBJ2-3, with D unclear. Germline V gene sequence: CDR1 SGHRS, CDR2 YFSETQ. Trimming removed 3 bases at V and 4 bases at J, with 3 bases between. The CDR3 runs 11 residues. CDR3 sequence: CASSSSDTQYF. CDR3 in DNA: TGCGCCAGCAGCTCTTCAGATACGCAGTATTTT.

There are a few counts of this clone. The rearrangement joins TRBV2 to TRBJ1-5; unclear D gene. Looked up from germline, CDR1 is SNHLY and CDR2 is FYNNEI. The CDR3 has 17 amino acids. V was clipped by 7 bases and J by 0 bases, with 19 bases between them. The DNA for the CDR3 is TGTGCCAGCACCACCGAGGGTTCGCCATATAGCAATCAGCCCCAGCATTTT. The encoded protein is CASTTEGSPYSNQPQHF.